A single sample gave rise to the 11 T cell receptor beta chains below, sequenced in a study of OX40 agonist ivuxolimab in advanced cancers. Sequencing used immunoSEQ multiplex PCR; TCRdb keeps in-frame clones, though not all of them. The data contain more than 55,000 clones, less than 95% of them singletons. Here the sequenced sample was CD4+ or CD8+ T cells sorted from blood, taken in a trial of the OX40 agonist ivuxolimab. The receptors originated from an adult with an advanced solid tumor such as melanoma, head and neck, liver or kidney cancer.

The CDR3 bases are TGTGCCACCAGCCGCTCCAGGGGGACCCAGTACTTC. Translating it yields CATSRSRGTQYF. The chain joins TRBV15 to TRBJ2-5; D is perhaps TRBD1 (6 bases). Germline CDR1 LNHNV, CDR2 YYDKDF (reference sequence). The V end was cut by 5 bases, the J end by 7 bases, with 11 bases between. This CDR3 spans 12 amino acids.

This chain uses TRBV5-5 with TRBJ1-5; a weak D match, TRBD1 (6 bases). The germline CDR1 and CDR2 sequences are SGHKS and YYEKEE (reference sequence). CDR3 size: 15 residues. V was cut by 0 bases and J by 1 base, with 8 bases left in between. CDR3 in amino acids: CASSLEGGSNQPQHF. The CDR3 DNA reads TGTGCCAGCAGCTTGGAAGGGGGGAGCAATCAGCCCCAGCATTTT. Together with reference TRBV5-5 and TRBJ1-5, the CDR3 gives the full variable domain: DAGVTQSPTHLIKTRGQQVTLRCSPISGHKSVSWYQQVLGQGPQFIFQYYEKEERGRGNFPDRFSARQFPNYSSELNVNALLLGDSALYLCASSLEGGSNQPQHFGDGTRLSIL.

J is TRBJ2-1 and V is TRBV5-1; D gene uncertain. This CDR3 contains 14 residues. V lost 6 bases and J 1 base, leaving 11 bases between the germline ends. The germline CDR1 and CDR2 sequences are SGHRS and YFSETQ. The CDR3 reads CASKPDHSYNEQFF. In DNA form, the CDR3 reads TGCGCCAGCAAGCCGGACCATTCCTACAATGAGCAGTTCTTC.

A remark on this clone: A junction end diverges from the germline sequence, so it may reflect a read error. This rearrangement joins TRBV7-7 to TRBJ2-1; D not certain. Germline V CDR1 and CDR2: SSHAT, FNYEAQ (reference sequence). The CDR3 is made up of 13 amino acids. CDR3 in amino acids: CASSDAHGNEQFF. The CDR3 region has the DNA TGTGCTAGCAGCGACGCCCACGGCAATGAGCAGTTCTTC.

J is TRBJ2-5 and V is TRBV28; 8 nucleotides line up with TRBD1. Germline assignment: CDR1 MDHEN and CDR2 SYDVKM. The length of the CDR3 is 14 residues. The trim removed 5 bases at V and 11 bases at J, leaving 13 bases unmatched. CDR3 DNA sequence: TGTGCCAGCAGTCCTGGGGACAGGTCCAGCGATCAGTACTTC. It encodes CASSPGDRSSDQYF.

The chain carries TRBV28 and TRBJ2-7; TRBD1 matches at 8 bases. The germline V gene encodes CDR1 MDHEN and CDR2 SYDVKM. The CDR3 covers 15 residues. V was clipped by 6 bases and J by 6 bases; unmatched bases: 13. DNA of the CDR3: TGTGCCAGCAGCCCAAGCGGGCAGGGGGCCCTCGAGCAGTACTTC. Amino acid sequence: CASSPSGQGALEQYF.

This clone came up a few times. J is TRBJ1-3 and V is TRBV7-2; a possible D gene is TRBD1 (6 bases). Germline CDR1 reads SGHTA; CDR2 reads FQGNSA. The CDR3 is 16 amino acids. V lost 5 bases and J 0 bases, leaving 14 bases between the germline ends. Here the CDR3 DNA reads TGTGCCAGCAGCGCTAAGGGACAAAACTCTGGAAACACCATATATTTT. Its translation is CASSAKGQNSGNTIYF.

The gene calls are TRBV6-1 and TRBJ2-2; a weak D match, TRBD2 (6 bases). The CDR3 loop spans 18 amino acids. CDR1 and CDR2 from the germline V gene are MNHNS and SASEGT. Trimming took off 2 bases at V and 6 bases at J, with 22 bases between the two ends. In DNA, the CDR3 is TGTGCCAGCAGTGAAAGGAGTAAACGGGGCCCGGGGGCCGGGGAGCTGTTTTTT. It encodes CASSERSKRGPGAGELFF.

This chain joins TRBV2 and TRBJ2-5; D gene uncertain. V gave up 4 bases and J gave up 2 bases, with 8 bases separating them. CDR3 length: 13 amino acids. The germline gives CDR1 SNHLY, CDR2 FYNNEI. The CDR3 spells CASSGAGQETQYF. CDR3 coding DNA: TGTGCCAGCAGTGGGGCAGGACAAGAGACCCAGTACTTC.

This clone is a singleton in its sample. The CDR3 here is CASSQRLGAYEQYF. The CDR3 bases are TGTGCCAGCAGTCAAAGACTAGGTGCCTACGAGCAGTACTTC. The chain combines TRBV6-6 with TRBJ2-7, with a weak D call TRBD2 (6 bases). Germline V gene sequence: CDR1 MNHNY, CDR2 SVGAGI (reference sequence). The V and J ends lost 5 bases and 2 bases respectively, with 13 bases between them. This CDR3 contains 14 residues.

V usage is TRBV11-1 and J usage is TRBJ2-6; possible D gene TRBD1, 6 bases. This CDR3 comprises 15 residues. V lost 5 bases to trimming and J lost 4 bases, with 12 bases between them. The germline CDR1 and CDR2 sequences are SGHAT and FQDESV (reference sequence). CDR3 nucleotides: TGTGCCAGCAGCCATACAGGGCTCGGGGCCAACGTCCTGACTTTC. Protein sequence: CASSHTGLGANVLTF.